This T cell receptor beta chain originates from a study of beta chain features in type 1 diabetes. On the study more broadly: Sorted cell examination encompassed 85 million to 140 million cells across all samples.

Concerning this clone itself: The antigen remains undetermined.

Donors contributed one heparinised blood draw apiece, averaging about 120 mL. Every sorted population was more than 98% pure. Study findings and constraints: Reduced insertions and increased deletions marked VDJ junctions in type 1 diabetes patients.

J was trimmed by 5 bases and V by 3 bases; bases with no gene match: 6. Germline V gives CDR1 MNHNS, CDR2 SASEGT. This CDR3 spans 14 amino acids. Of the isolated RNA, all was reverse transcribed, and so the sequenced material was expressed TCRB transcripts. Sequencing used immunoSEQ multiplex PCR; TCRdb keeps in-frame clones, though not all of them. The sample has just over 600,000 clones; about a sixth are singletons. This TCR was recovered from a man between 18 and 29 years old in good health. The sequenced material came from naive CD4+ T cells from blood. This chain uses TRBV6-1 with TRBJ2-5, with 7 bases identical to TRBD1. The CDR3 sequence: CASSDDRVWETQYF. The CDR3 nucleotides read TGTGCCAGCAGTGACGACAGGGTCTGGGAGACCCAGTACTTC.